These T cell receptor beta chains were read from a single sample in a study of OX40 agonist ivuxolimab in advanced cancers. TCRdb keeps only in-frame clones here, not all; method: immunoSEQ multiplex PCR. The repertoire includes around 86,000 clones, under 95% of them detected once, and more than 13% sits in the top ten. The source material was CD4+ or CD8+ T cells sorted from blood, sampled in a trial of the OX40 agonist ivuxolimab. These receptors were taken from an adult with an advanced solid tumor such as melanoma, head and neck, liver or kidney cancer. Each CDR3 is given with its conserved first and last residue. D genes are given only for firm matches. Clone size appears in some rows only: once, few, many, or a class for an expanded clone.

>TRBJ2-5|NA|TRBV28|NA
CASSLSDAPRETQYF
TGTGCCAGCAGTTTGTCGGATGCCCCAAGGGAGACCCAGTACTTC
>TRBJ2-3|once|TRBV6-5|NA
CASSYGASTDTQYF
TGTGCCAGCAGTTATGGGGCTAGCACAGATACGCAGTATTTT
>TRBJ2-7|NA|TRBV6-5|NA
CASSSDGGSYEQYF
TGTGCCAGCAGTTCCGACGGGGGCTCCTACGAGCAGTACTTC
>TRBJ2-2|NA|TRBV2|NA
CASSEGQPNTGELFF
TGTGCCAGCAGTGAAGGACAGCCAAACACCGGGGAGCTGTTTTTT
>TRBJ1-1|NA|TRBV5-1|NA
CASTQMVGATEAFF
TGCGCCAGCACCCAAATGGTAGGGGCAACTGAAGCTTTCTTT
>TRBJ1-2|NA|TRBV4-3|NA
CASSQEVLNYGYTF
TGCGCCAGCAGCCAAGAGGTATTGAACTATGGCTACACCTTC
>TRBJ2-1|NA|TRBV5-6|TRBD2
CASAPFSGRENSYNEQFF
TGTGCCAGCGCTCCTTTTAGCGGGAGGGAAAATTCTTACAATGAGCAGTTCTTC
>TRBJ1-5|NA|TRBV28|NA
CASSPWTALVQPQHF
TGTGCCAGCAGTCCGTGGACAGCGTTGGTACAGCCCCAGCATTTT
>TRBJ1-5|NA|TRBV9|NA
CASSVMGGPVPQHF
TGTGCCAGCAGCGTGATGGGGGGCCCCGTGCCCCAGCATTTT
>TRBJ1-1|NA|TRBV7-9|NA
CASSLTGRGVRNTEAFF
TGTGCCAGCAGCTTAACCGGCAGGGGAGTAAGGAACACTGAAGCTTTCTTT
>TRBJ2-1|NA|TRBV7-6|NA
CASSLEGSSYNEQFF
TGTGCCAGCAGCTTAGAAGGGAGCTCCTACAATGAGCAGTTCTTC
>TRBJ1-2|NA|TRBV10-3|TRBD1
CAISESGTGLNGYTF
TGTGCCATCAGTGAGTCGGGGACAGGTCTGAATGGCTACACCTTC
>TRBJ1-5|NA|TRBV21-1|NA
CASSPQTESNQPQHF
TGTGCCAGCAGCCCCCAGACCGAGTCCAATCAGCCCCAGCATTTT
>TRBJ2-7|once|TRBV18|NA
CASPPRGQEAYEQYF
TGTGCCAGCCCCCCGAGAGGGCAGGAGGCCTACGAGCAGTACTTC
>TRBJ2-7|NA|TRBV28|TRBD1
CASSFYRDRVDEQYF
TGTGCCAGCAGTTTTTACCGGGACAGGGTGGACGAGCAGTACTTC
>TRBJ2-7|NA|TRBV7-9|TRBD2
CASSGTGTSGSPHEQYF
TGTGCCAGCAGCGGAACCGGGACTAGCGGGAGTCCCCACGAGCAGTACTTC
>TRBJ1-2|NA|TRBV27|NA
CASSFSGGSGGYTF
TGTGCCAGCAGTTTCAGTGGGGGGAGCGGGGGCTACACCTTC
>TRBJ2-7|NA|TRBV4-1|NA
CASSQEGYEQYF
TGCGCCAGCAGCCAAGAGGGGTACGAGCAGTACTTC
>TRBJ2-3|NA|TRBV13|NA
CASSLVVLQTDTQYF
TGTGCCAGCAGCTTAGTAGTTTTACAGACAGATACGCAGTATTTT
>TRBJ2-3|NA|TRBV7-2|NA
CASSPTSTDTQYF
TGTGCCAGCAGCCCCACTAGCACAGATACGCAGTATTTT
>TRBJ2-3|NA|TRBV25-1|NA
CASSEYGYPTVGDTQYF
TGTGCCAGCAGTGAATATGGGTACCCTACCGTAGGAGATACGCAGTATTTT
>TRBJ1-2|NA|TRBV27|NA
CASSLGTGRDGYTF
TGTGCCAGCAGTTTAGGAACAGGGCGAGATGGCTACACCTTC
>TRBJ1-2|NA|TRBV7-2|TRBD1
CASSPEVQGTYGYTF
TGTGCCAGCAGCCCAGAAGTACAGGGGACCTATGGCTACACCTTC
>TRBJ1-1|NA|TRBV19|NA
CASSIFNTEAFF
TGTGCCAGTAGTATTTTTAACACTGAAGCTTTCTTT
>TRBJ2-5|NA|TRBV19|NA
CASSHTRNGQETQYF
TGTGCCAGTAGTCATACTAGAAATGGCCAAGAGACCCAGTACTTC
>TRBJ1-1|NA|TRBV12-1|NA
CASSLGTGRWHTEAFF
TGTGCCAGCAGCTTGGGGACAGGGAGGTGGCACACTGAAGCTTTCTTT
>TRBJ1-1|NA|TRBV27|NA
CASSLYWGNTEAFF
TGTGCCAGCAGTTTATATTGGGGTAACACTGAAGCTTTCTTT
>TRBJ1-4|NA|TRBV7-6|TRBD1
CASSLGTGGEKLFF
TGTGCCAGCAGCTTAGGCACAGGGGGTGAAAAACTGTTTTTT
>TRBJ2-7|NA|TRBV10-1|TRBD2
CASSEGLRAGEDYEQYF
TGCGCCAGCAGTGAGGGTCTACGAGCGGGGGAGGACTACGAGCAGTACTTC
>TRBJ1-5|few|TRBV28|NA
CASTPPLTQPQHF
TGTGCCAGCACCCCTCCCCTGACTCAGCCCCAGCATTTT
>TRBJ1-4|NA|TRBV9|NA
CASSATGNNEKLFF
TGTGCCAGCAGCGCCACGGGGAATAATGAAAAACTGTTTTTT
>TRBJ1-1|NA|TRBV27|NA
CASSLISGAFNTEAFF
TGTGCCAGCAGTTTAATAAGCGGAGCTTTTAACACTGAAGCTTTCTTT
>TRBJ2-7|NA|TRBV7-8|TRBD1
CASSLAPGTETYEQYF
TGTGCCAGCAGCTTAGCTCCCGGGACAGAGACTTACGAGCAGTACTTC
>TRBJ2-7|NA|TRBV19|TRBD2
CASSMRTSDYEQYF
TGTGCCAGTAGTATGAGGACTAGCGACTACGAGCAGTACTTC
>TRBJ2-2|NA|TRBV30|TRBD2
CAWSVASGRGTGELFF
TGTGCCTGGAGTGTAGCTAGCGGGAGGGGCACCGGGGAGCTGTTTTTT
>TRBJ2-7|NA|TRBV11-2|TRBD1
CASSFVGTDYEQYF
TGTGCCAGCAGCTTTGTGGGGACAGACTACGAGCAGTACTTC
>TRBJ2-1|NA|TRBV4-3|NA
CASSQTGYNEQFF
TGCGCCAGCAGCCAAACAGGATACAATGAGCAGTTCTTC
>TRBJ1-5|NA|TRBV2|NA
CASGWQGGNQPQHF
TGTGCCAGCGGTTGGCAGGGCGGCAATCAGCCCCAGCATTTT
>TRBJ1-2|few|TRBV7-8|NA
CASSWGSYGYTF
TGTGCCAGCAGCTGGGGGAGCTATGGCTACACCTTC
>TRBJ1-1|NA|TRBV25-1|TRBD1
CASSEPGQGALEAFF
TGTGCCAGCAGTGAACCGGGACAGGGGGCGTTGGAAGCTTTCTTT
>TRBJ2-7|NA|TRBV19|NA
CASSIVDDALHEQYF
TGTGCCAGTAGTATAGTCGATGACGCGCTGCACGAGCAGTACTTC
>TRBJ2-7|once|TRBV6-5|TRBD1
CASSYRTSRGYEQYF
TGTGCCAGCAGCTACCGAACGAGCAGGGGGTACGAGCAGTACTTC
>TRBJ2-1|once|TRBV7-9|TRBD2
CASSPRSGLGVNEQFF
TGTGCCAGCAGCCCTCGCTCGGGACTAGGGGTAAATGAGCAGTTCTTC
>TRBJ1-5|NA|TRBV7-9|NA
CASSPGPRNQPQHF
TGTGCCAGCAGCCCGGGCCCGCGCAATCAGCCCCAGCATTTT
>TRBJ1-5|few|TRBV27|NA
CASSSTGTPMGNQPQHF
TGTGCCAGCAGTTCTACCGGGACTCCAATGGGCAATCAGCCCCAGCATTTT
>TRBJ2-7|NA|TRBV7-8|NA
CASTLGRDLREQYF
TGTGCCAGCACCCTAGGACGGGACCTGAGAGAGCAGTACTTC
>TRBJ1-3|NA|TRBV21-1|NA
CASSKALCPGNTIYF
TGTGCCAGCAGCAAAGCCCTCTGCCCCGGAAACACCATATATTTT